The rows below give T cell receptor beta chains drawn from one sample of a study of blood T cell repertoires in COVID-19. Profiled with immunoSEQ multiplex PCR; TCRdb holds only in-frame clones, not every one. The table records around 100,000 clones, roughly 88% of them present only once. The sample comprised peripheral blood. These receptors came from a human donor in a cohort sampled during active COVID-19. Both conserved end residues are part of each CDR3. The D gene is left open where the match is weak. Clone size appears in some rows only: once, few, many, or a class for an expanded clone.

v_gene	d_gene	j_gene	abundance	CDR3nt	CDR3aa
TRBV7-8	-	TRBJ1-1	-	TGTGCCAGCAGCGAGAAAGCTCAGGGAAGGGCTGAAGCTTTCTTT	CASSEKAQGRAEAFF
TRBV6-2/TRBV6-3	TRBD1	TRBJ1-3	few	TGTGCCAGCAGTTACACCGGGACAGGATGGTATTTT	CASSYTGTGWYF
TRBV7-9	TRBD1	TRBJ2-7	-	TGTGCCAGCAGCTGGGCACAGGGGGTAAACGAGCAGTACTTC	CASSWAQGVNEQYF
TRBV7-2	TRBD1	TRBJ1-6	-	TGTGCCAGCAGCCTAGGACAGGGATTCAATTCACCCCTCCACTTT	CASSLGQGFNSPLHF
TRBV7-2	-	TRBJ2-7	-	TGTGCCAGCAGCTTAGCAGGGGACTACGAGCAGTACTTC	CASSLAGDYEQYF
TRBV7-9	-	TRBJ2-5	-	TGTGCCAGCAGCTTCTCTGAGACCCAGTACTTC	CASSFSETQYF
TRBV27	TRBD1	TRBJ1-2	-	TGTGCCAGCACCTCCATTCGCACAGGGGGAGGGGGGGGCTACACCTTC	CASTSIRTGGGGGYTF
TRBV6-4	TRBD2	TRBJ2-1	few	TGTGCCAGCAGTGACTCTACGGGGAGGGGCAATGAGCAGTTCTTC	CASSDSTGRGNEQFF
TRBV29-1	-	TRBJ2-7	-	TGCAGCGTTGATCGGGGTGACGGGCAGTACTTC	CSVDRGDGQYF
TRBV27	-	TRBJ2-7	-	TGTGCCAGCAGTTTATTGTGGGACACCATGCCCTACGAGCAGTACTTC	CASSLLWDTMPYEQYF
TRBV28	TRBD1	TRBJ1-5	-	TGTGCCAGCACCGGGACAGGGATTGCGGGTCAGCCCCAGCATTTT	CASTGTGIAGQPQHF
TRBV28	TRBD1	TRBJ1-2	-	TGTGCCAGCAGGACACAGGGGGTAGGTGGCTACACCTTC	CASRTQGVGGYTF
TRBV27	TRBD2	TRBJ2-7	-	TGTGCCAGCAGTCGGCTAGCGGGAGAGACGTGGAACTACGAGCAGTACTTC	CASSRLAGETWNYEQYF
TRBV27	TRBD2	TRBJ2-7	-	TGTGCCAGCAGCCAAAGACTAGCGGGAGTTAACGAGCAGTACTTC	CASSQRLAGVNEQYF
TRBV2	-	TRBJ2-7	-	TGTGCCAGCAGTGAAACGGGAAGCGCCTACGAGCAGTACTTC	CASSETGSAYEQYF
TRBV28	TRBD1	TRBJ2-2	once	TGTGCCAGCAGTTTGGGGACAGAAAGAACCGGGGAGCTGTTTTTT	CASSLGTERTGELFF
TRBV10-3	-	TRBJ1-3	-	TGTGCCATCAGTGAGGTTCAAGGAAACACCATATATTTT	CAISEVQGNTIYF
TRBV7-2	-	TRBJ1-3	-	TGTGCCAGTACCAGGTTTGGTGGAAACACCATATATTTT	CASTRFGGNTIYF
TRBV5-1	TRBD2	TRBJ2-1	-	TGCGCCAGCAGCACCTTTAGCGGGGGTACCTACAATGAGCAGTTCTTC	CASSTFSGGTYNEQFF
TRBV6-5	-	TRBJ2-6	-	TGTGCCAGCACCTTCAGAAGCTCTGGGGCCAACGTCCTGACTTTC	CASTFRSSGANVLTF
TRBV5-1	-	TRBJ1-1	-	TGCGCCAGCAGGGTTGAGGTTGGACTGGGCACTGAAGCTTTCTTT	CASRVEVGLGTEAFF
TRBV14	-	TRBJ1-4	-	TGTGCCAGCAGCCAAGGGGCCGGTACTAATGAAAAACTGTTTTTT	CASSQGAGTNEKLFF
TRBV19	TRBD2	TRBJ2-1	-	TGTGCCAGTAGCCGGACTAGCGGGATCTATGAGCAGTTCTTC	CASSRTSGIYEQFF
TRBV5-1	-	TRBJ1-2	-	TGCGCCAGCAGCTTCGAGGGCGACTATGGCTACACCTTC	CASSFEGDYGYTF
TRBV13	-	TRBJ2-4	-	TGTGCCAGCAGCTTAGCTCCTCCCAAGGACAGCTTAGCCAAAAACATTCAGTACTTC	CASSLAPPKDSLAKNIQYF
TRBV27	TRBD1	TRBJ2-7	few	TGTGCCAGCAGCCAGGACAGGCACGAGCAGTACTTC	CASSQDRHEQYF
TRBV19	TRBD2	TRBJ2-1	-	TGTGCCACCGCCGGGACTACTAACAATGAGCAGTTCTTC	CATAGTTNNEQFF
TRBV28	TRBD2	TRBJ2-1	-	TGTGCCAGCAGAAATGGGACTAGCGGGAAGAGAGGTGAGCAGTTCTTC	CASRNGTSGKRGEQFF
TRBV19	-	TRBJ2-2	-	TGTGCCAGTAGTATTCGTCGCGACACCGGGGAGCTGTTTTTT	CASSIRRDTGELFF
TRBV25-1	-	TRBJ2-1	-	TGTGCCAGCAGTGCCCGGGCGGGGGCCGGCAATGAGCAGTTCTTC	CASSARAGAGNEQFF
TRBV30	-	TRBJ1-4	few	TGTGCCTGGAAGTCTTTAGGGGAAGCGGAAAAACTGTTTTTT	CAWKSLGEAEKLFF
TRBV7-3	TRBD1	TRBJ2-2	-	TGTGCCACCACCGGGACAGGGGGGACCGGGGAGCTGTTTTTT	CATTGTGGTGELFF
TRBV4-1	-	TRBJ2-7	-	TGCGCCAGCAGCCAAGACCCGACTAGCGAGCAGTACTTC	CASSQDPTSEQYF
TRBV6-2/TRBV6-3	-	TRBJ2-5	few	TGTGCCAGCAGTTACGAGGGAGAGACCCAGTACTTC	CASSYEGETQYF
TRBV7-2	-	TRBJ1-5	-	TGTGCCAGCAGCTTAGCCAGGGGTAGTCAGCCCCAGCATTTT	CASSLARGSQPQHF
TRBV15	TRBD2	TRBJ2-2	-	TGTGCCACCAGTAGTTACCCAGGGACTAGCGGGAGGACGAACACCGGGGAGCTGTTTTTT	CATSSYPGTSGRTNTGELFF
TRBV15	TRBD2	TRBJ2-5	-	TGTGCCACCAGCAGAGCGCCGGGAGGGGTCCAAGAGACCCAGTACTTC	CATSRAPGGVQETQYF
TRBV7-3	-	TRBJ1-2	-	TGTGCCAGCAGCTTCCTAGGAGTATTAGGGAGCGGCTATGGCTACACCTTC	CASSFLGVLGSGYGYTF
TRBV5-6	TRBD1	TRBJ2-7	-	TGTGCCAGCAGTAATCCCGGGGACAGGGGCTTCGAGCAGTACTTC	CASSNPGDRGFEQYF
TRBV12-3/TRBV12-4	-	TRBJ2-2	-	TGTGCCAGCAGTTTAAGTAGTGGGGAGCTGTTTTTT	CASSLSSGELFF
TRBV21-1	-	TRBJ1-5	once	TGTGCCAGCACCCGGGACATTTGGCAGCCCCAGCATTTT	CASTRDIWQPQHF
TRBV7-2	-	TRBJ1-3	-	TGTGCCAGCAGCTCTCAACGGAACACCATATATTTT	CASSSQRNTIYF